These 28 T cell receptor beta chains were all obtained from the same sample, sequenced in a study of identical twins. MiXCR was run by TCRdb on the 5' RACE reads, yielding one entry per CDR3 protein. The repertoire has 450,000 to 500,000 distinct CDR3 sequences, roughly an eighth of them found once; the top ten carry about 0.94%. A further study also used this sample, focusing on yellow fever vaccine responses in identical twins.

Sequences were obtained from CD4+ T cells sorted from blood. The receptors come from a woman aged 18-29 years in good health.

CDR3 DNA sequence: TGTGCCAGCAGCCCGGCCAGGGTATCCCACGAGCAGTACTTC. Its protein product is CASSPARVSHEQYF. J is TRBJ2-7 and V is TRBV11-2, with a tentative D call TRBD1 (5 bases). The CDR3 has 14 amino acids. In germline, CDR1 is SGHAT, CDR2 FQNNGV. Trimming shortened V by 5 bases and J by 5 bases, and 16 bases separated the two germline ends.

The chain employs TRBV28 and TRBJ2-7, with D perhaps TRBD1 (6 bases). CDR1 is MDHEN, CDR2 SYDVKM, per germline. The CDR3 extends over 15 amino acids. The V gene lost 6 bases and the J gene lost 4 bases, with 19 bases spanning the gap. The CDR3 DNA is TGTGCCAGCAGCCCGACGGGGTGGGGGCAGTACGAGCAGTACTTC. The encoded protein is CASSPTGWGQYEQYF.

The V call is TRBV6-5, the J call TRBJ1-1; D uncertain. Germline CDR1 MNHEY, CDR2 SVGAGI. CDR3 size: 15 residues. V gave up 3 bases and J gave up 4 bases, with 15 bases separating them. CDR3: CASSYAGSAATEAFF. CDR3 DNA sequence: TGTGCCAGCAGTTATGCAGGCTCAGCGGCCACTGAAGCTTTCTTT.

The V gene is TRBV5-6, the J gene TRBJ2-1, with D perhaps TRBD1 or TRBD2 (5 bases each). From germline, CDR1 is SGHDT and CDR2 YYEEEE. The CDR3 is made up of 16 amino acids. V was shortened by 1 base and J by 0 bases, with 11 bases between the two germline ends. CDR3 nucleotides: TGTGCCAGCAGCTTGTTTCAGGGAGTCTCCTACAATGAGCAGTTCTTC. It translates to CASSLFQGVSYNEQFF.

There are a few counts of this clonotype. The genes are TRBV10-3 and TRBJ2-7; possibly TRBD1 for D (5 bases). V lost 4 bases and J 8 bases, leaving 18 bases between the germline ends. Germline V gene lookup returns CDR1 ENHRY and CDR2 SYGVKD. The CDR3 covers 14 residues. CDR3 in DNA: TGTGCCATCAGTGGGGGCAGCTACGGTGCAAAGCAGTACTTC. This codes for CAISGGSYGAKQYF.

This clonotype has just a few counts. This chain uses TRBV12-3 or TRBV12-4 with TRBJ2-1; 9 nucleotides agree with TRBD2. V was pared by 0 bases and J by 8 bases, with 8 bases of the junction left unmatched. The CDR3 is made up of 16 amino acids. This chain's CDR3 is CASSLALAGVYDEQFF. In nucleotides, the CDR3 is TGTGCCAGCAGTTTAGCTTTAGCGGGAGTGTATGATGAGCAGTTCTTC.

The genes are TRBV7-2 and TRBJ2-3, with 7 bases fitting TRBD1. The CDR3 totals 17 residues. V gave up 2 bases and J gave up 4 bases; unmatched junction bases: 12. Germline V lookup: CDR1 SGHTA, CDR2 FQGNSA. This CDR3 is CASSLSHSGGIADTQYF. The CDR3 nucleotides read TGTGCCAGCAGCTTATCCCACTCAGGGGGAATTGCAGATACGCAGTATTTT.

J is TRBJ2-5 and V is TRBV3-1; 7 nucleotides line up with TRBD2. V gave up 4 bases and J gave up 3 bases; unmatched junction bases: 14. CDR3 length equals 17 residues. CDR1 is LGHDT and CDR2 is YNNKEL in the germline V gene (reference sequence). The CDR3 loop is CASSPLPAGYLEETQYF. CDR3 bases: TGTGCCAGCAGCCCTCTGCCAGCGGGGTACCTAGAAGAGACCCAGTACTTC.

This clonotype has more than one count but fewer than ten. The chain employs TRBV15 and TRBJ2-5; no definite D call. Looked up from germline, CDR1 is LNHNV and CDR2 is YYDKDF (reference sequence). The CDR3 runs to 14 residues. The V gene lost 0 bases and the J gene lost 3 bases, with 8 bases spanning the gap. CDR3 sequence reads: CATSRDPGKETQYF. The CDR3 DNA is TGTGCCACCAGCAGAGATCCGGGCAAAGAGACCCAGTACTTC.

V is TRBV10-3 and J is TRBJ2-7; possible D gene TRBD1, 5 bases. From germline, CDR1 is ENHRY and CDR2 SYGVKD. V was cut by 0 bases and J by 6 bases, with 12 bases left in between. CDR3 length: 14 amino acids. The CDR3 spells CAISESGAGAEQYF. The CDR3 DNA follows: TGTGCCATCAGTGAGTCTGGGGCAGGTGCCGAGCAGTACTTC.

Here the CDR3 reads CASSLGGAGAGEQFF. The CDR3 nucleotides are TGTGCCAGCAGCTTGGGGGGAGCGGGAGCCGGTGAGCAGTTCTTC. This chain links TRBV7-2 with TRBJ2-1; 8 bases are shared with TRBD2. This CDR3 is 15 amino acids long. With V trimmed by 3 bases and J by 9 bases, 10 bases remained unmatched. Germline values: CDR1 SGHTA, CDR2 FQGNSA.

The rearrangement joins TRBV7-9 to TRBJ2-1; 8 nucleotides match TRBD1. This CDR3 spans 17 amino acids. From germline, CDR1 is SEHNR and CDR2 FQNEAQ (reference sequence). V trimming: 6 bases; J trimming: 3 bases; junction bases outside the gene matches: 13. The CDR3 DNA reads TGTGCCAGCAGGTCCATTCTCGGACAGGGAGACTACAATGAGCAGTTCTTC. Translation gives CASRSILGQGDYNEQFF.

A few counts support this clonotype. The genes are TRBV14 and TRBJ2-7, with TRBD1 matching 7 bases. The germline V gene encodes CDR1 SGHDN and CDR2 FVKESK. The CDR3 consists of 16 residues. J lost 0 bases, V lost 0 bases, and 5 bases had no gene match. The DNA of the CDR3 is TGTGCCAGCAGCCAAGAGGGACAGCGCTCCTCCTACGAGCAGTACTTC. It translates to CASSQEGQRSSYEQYF.

This clonotype appeared a few times. V usage is TRBV5-1 and J usage is TRBJ2-5, with unresolved D. Trimming removed 3 bases at V and 0 bases at J, with 12 bases between. This CDR3 has 15 amino acids. Germline-derived CDR1 and CDR2 are SGHRS and YFSETQ. CDR3 amino acids: CASSSGLLDQETQYF. The CDR3, as DNA: TGCGCCAGCAGCTCCGGTCTATTGGACCAAGAGACCCAGTACTTC.

With respect to this clonotype: The junction and the germline gene differ at one end; a read error may be behind it. The rearrangement uses TRBV7-7 and TRBJ2-7; TRBD1 matches 7 bases. CDR3 length equals 14 residues. CDR1 is SSHAT and CDR2 is FNYEAQ in the germline V gene (reference sequence). The CDR3 DNA reads TGTGCTAGCAGCCCACAGGGGAGCACCTACGAGCAGTACTTC. The encoded protein is CASSPQGSTYEQYF. Filled out from reference TRBV7-7 and TRBJ2-7, the complete variable domain reads GAGVSQSPRYKVTKRGQDVTLRCDPISSHATLYWYQQALGQGPEFLTYFNYEAQPDKSGLPSDRFSAERPEGSISTLTIQRTEQRDSAMYRCASSPQGSTYEQYFGPGTRLTVT.

A few counts support this clonotype. The V call is TRBV11-3, the J call TRBJ2-5, with 9 bases that match TRBD1. Trimming took 3 bases from V and 1 from J; bases not matched to a gene: 6. The V gene's germline CDR1 is SGHNT and CDR2 YENEEA. This CDR3 comprises 16 residues. CDR3 DNA sequence: TGTGCCAGCAGCTTGCCGCGGGACAGGGTCCAAGAGACCCAGTACTTC. Its protein is CASSLPRDRVQETQYF.

V usage is TRBV3-1 and J usage is TRBJ2-2; 7 bases map to TRBD2. This CDR3 region has 17 residues. Unmatched junction bases numbered 9, after V lost 1 base and J lost 4 bases. Germline loops: CDR1 LGHDT, CDR2 YNNKEL (reference sequence). The CDR3, as DNA: TGTGCCAGCAGCCAAGGAATAAAGCGGGGAACCACCGGGGAGCTGTTTTTT. It is translated as CASSQGIKRGTTGELFF.

This clonotype was observed a handful of times. The chain joins TRBV12-3 or TRBV12-4 to TRBJ2-2; D is perhaps TRBD2 (5 bases). Trimming took off 3 bases at V and 4 bases at J, with 9 bases between the two ends. The CDR3 covers 14 residues. The CDR3 spells CASSLEDRTGELFF. DNA for the CDR3: TGTGCCAGCAGTTTGGAGGATCGCACCGGGGAGCTGTTTTTT.

This clonotype was picked up many times. V usage is TRBV20-1 and J usage is TRBJ2-1; D may be TRBD1 (5 bases). V was pared by 5 bases and J by 11 bases, with 10 bases between. Germline V CDR1 and CDR2: DFQATT, SNEGSKA (reference sequence). This CDR3 has 10 amino acids. In nucleotides, the CDR3 is TGCAGTGCTTGGACACGGCAGCAGTTCTTC. Protein product: CSAWTRQQFF.

The gene calls are TRBV3-1 and TRBJ2-5; D is tentatively TRBD1 or TRBD2 (5 bases each). The V and J ends lost 4 bases and 4 bases respectively, with 16 bases between them. The CDR3 is made up of 15 amino acids. Germline values: CDR1 LGHDT, CDR2 YNNKEL (reference sequence). In DNA form, the CDR3 reads TGTGCCAGCAGCCGCTCCGGGTTGGGACGAGAGACCCAGTACTTC. Residues: CASSRSGLGRETQYF.

This clonotype was counted only a few times. The chain uses TRBV29-1 and TRBJ1-5; no reliable D call. CDR3 length equals 12 residues. Germline CDR1 SQVTM, CDR2 ANQGSEA. V was shortened by 4 bases and J by 6 bases, with 10 bases between the two germline ends. The CDR3 DNA reads TGCAGCGTTGTTACCGCCGGTCAGCCCCAGCATTTT. Its protein is CSVVTAGQPQHF.

V is TRBV6-2 or TRBV6-3 and J is TRBJ2-5; no firm D call. The CDR3 spans 18 residues. CDR1 and CDR2 from the germline V gene are MNHEY and SVGEGT. Deletions cut 3 bases from V and 3 bases from J, with 23 bases between. CDR3 nucleotide sequence: TGTGCCAGCAGTTATTTTCTAGTCGAAGAAAAGGATAAAGAGACCCAGTACTTC. This sequence encodes CASSYFLVEEKDKETQYF.

The chain has TRBV7-8 and TRBJ2-1; D may match TRBD1 or TRBD2 (5 bases each). CDR1 is SGHVS and CDR2 is FQNEAQ in the germline V gene. This CDR3 has 17 amino acids. Trimming pared 3 bases from V and 2 bases from J, leaving 17 bases between. The CDR3 region has the DNA TGTGCCAGCAGCTTTTCAGAGGGGTCTAGACCCTACAATGAGCAGTTCTTC. It is translated as CASSFSEGSRPYNEQFF.

This clonotype was observed at least ten times. This chain uses TRBV12-3 or TRBV12-4 with TRBJ1-1; D perhaps matches TRBD1 (5 bases). Trimming stripped 5 bases from V and 6 bases from J, with 16 bases between. The CDR3 is 14 amino acids. CDR3 region: CASSLQEGVAEAFF. CDR3 nucleotide sequence: TGTGCCAGCAGTCTACAGGAAGGAGTCGCTGAAGCTTTCTTT.

The sample holds a few counts of this clonotype. The chain links TRBV11-2 to TRBJ2-2, with 9 bases that match TRBD2. This CDR3 region has 19 residues. Per the germline V gene, CDR1 is SGHAT and CDR2 is FQNNGV. With V trimmed by 6 bases and J by 0 bases, 14 bases remained unmatched. The CDR3 is CASRKPGTSLRPNTGELFF. For the CDR3, the DNA is TGTGCCAGCAGAAAACCAGGGACTAGCTTAAGACCGAACACCGGGGAGCTGTTTTTT.

This clonotype has a handful of counts. The chain joins TRBV20-1 to TRBJ2-3; 8 nucleotides agree with TRBD2. Per germline, CDR1 DFQATT and CDR2 SNEGSKA (reference sequence). The CDR3 totals 15 residues. The V segment lost 3 bases and the J segment 2 bases; nucleotides outside the gene matches: 7. The CDR3 DNA follows: TGCAGTGCTAGTAGTCCGCGGGAGGCCACAGATACGCAGTATTTT. Encoded protein: CSASSPREATDTQYF.

The J gene is TRBJ2-7, the V gene TRBV20-1; D not resolved. CDR1 and CDR2 (germline): DFQATT, SNEGSKA (reference sequence). Trimming left V 1 base short and J 2 bases short, with 9 bases between. This CDR3 has 13 residues. CDR3 region: CSARGQAPYEQYF. CDR3 bases: TGCAGTGCTAGAGGGCAGGCTCCCTACGAGCAGTACTTC.

This clonotype was observed a few times. At one of its ends the junction is not consistent with the germline gene, which may arise from a read error. The chain recombines TRBV4-3 with TRBJ1-3; D not resolved. From germline, CDR1 is LGHNA and CDR2 YSLEER. This CDR3 has 15 residues. DNA of the CDR3: TGCGCCAGCAGCCAAGACCGGAGCTCTGGAGACACCATATATTTT. Translated, it gives CASSQDRSSGDTIYF.